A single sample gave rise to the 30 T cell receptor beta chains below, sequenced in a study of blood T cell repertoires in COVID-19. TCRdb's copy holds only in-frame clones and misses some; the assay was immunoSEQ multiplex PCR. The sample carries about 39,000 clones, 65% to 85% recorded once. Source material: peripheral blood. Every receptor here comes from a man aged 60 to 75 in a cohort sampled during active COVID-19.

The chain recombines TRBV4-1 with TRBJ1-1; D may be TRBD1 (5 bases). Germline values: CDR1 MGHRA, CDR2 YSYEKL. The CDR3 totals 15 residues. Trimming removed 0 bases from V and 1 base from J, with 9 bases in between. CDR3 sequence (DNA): TGCGCCAGCAGCCAAGATGGGGCCAGGAACACTGAAGCTTTCTTT. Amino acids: CASSQDGARNTEAFF.

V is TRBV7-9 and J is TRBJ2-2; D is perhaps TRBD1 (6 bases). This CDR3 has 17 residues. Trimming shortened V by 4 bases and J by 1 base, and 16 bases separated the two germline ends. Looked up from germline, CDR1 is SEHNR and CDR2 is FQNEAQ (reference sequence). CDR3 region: CASSSRGVTGNTGELFF. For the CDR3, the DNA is TGTGCCAGCAGCTCCCGGGGTGTGACAGGGAACACCGGGGAGCTGTTTTTT.

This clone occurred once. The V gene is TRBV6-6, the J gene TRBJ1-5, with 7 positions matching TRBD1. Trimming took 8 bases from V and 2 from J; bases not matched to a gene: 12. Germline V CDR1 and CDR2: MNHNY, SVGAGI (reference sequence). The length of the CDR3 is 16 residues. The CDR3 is CASYTPAGGGNQPQHF. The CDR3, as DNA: TGTGCCAGCTATACTCCGGCAGGGGGAGGCAATCAGCCCCAGCATTTT.

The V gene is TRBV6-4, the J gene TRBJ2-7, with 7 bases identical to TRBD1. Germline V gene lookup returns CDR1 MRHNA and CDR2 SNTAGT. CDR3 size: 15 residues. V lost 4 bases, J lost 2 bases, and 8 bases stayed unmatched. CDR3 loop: CASSAPPGQTYEQYF. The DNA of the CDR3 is TGTGCCAGCAGTGCGCCGCCGGGACAGACCTACGAGCAGTACTTC.

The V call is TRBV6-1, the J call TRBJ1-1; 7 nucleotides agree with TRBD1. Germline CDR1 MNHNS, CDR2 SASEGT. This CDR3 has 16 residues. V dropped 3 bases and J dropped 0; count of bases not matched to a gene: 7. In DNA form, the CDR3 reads TGTGCCAGCAGTGAGACCGACAGGGCGGTGAACACTGAAGCTTTCTTT. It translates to CASSETDRAVNTEAFF.

CDR3 residues: CAWSVQLTAYGYTF. The CDR3 DNA follows: TGTGCCTGGAGTGTACAACTGACAGCCTATGGCTACACCTTC. This chain uses TRBV30 with TRBJ1-2; weak D call: TRBD1 (5 bases). This CDR3 contains 14 residues. V gave up 0 bases and J gave up 4 bases, with 12 bases separating them. Per germline, CDR1 GTSNPN and CDR2 SVGIG (reference sequence).

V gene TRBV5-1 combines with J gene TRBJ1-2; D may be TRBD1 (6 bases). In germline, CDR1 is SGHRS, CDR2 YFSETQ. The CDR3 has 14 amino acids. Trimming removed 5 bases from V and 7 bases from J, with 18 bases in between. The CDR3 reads CASSRDTSVGGYTF. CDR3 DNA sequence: TGCGCCAGCAGTCGGGACACCTCCGTTGGTGGCTACACCTTC.

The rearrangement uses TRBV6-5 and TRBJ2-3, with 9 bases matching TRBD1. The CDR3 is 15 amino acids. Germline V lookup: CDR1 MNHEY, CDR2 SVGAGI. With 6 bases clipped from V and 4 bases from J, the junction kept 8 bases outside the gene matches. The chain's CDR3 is CASRPRDRVADTQYF. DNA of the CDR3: TGTGCCAGCAGGCCCCGGGACAGGGTAGCAGATACGCAGTATTTT.

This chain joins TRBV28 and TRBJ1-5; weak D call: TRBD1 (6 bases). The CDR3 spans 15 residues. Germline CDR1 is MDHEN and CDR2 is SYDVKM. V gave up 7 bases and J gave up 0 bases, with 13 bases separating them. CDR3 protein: CASISPRGSNQPQHF. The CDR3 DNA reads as TGTGCCAGCATTTCCCCCAGGGGTAGCAATCAGCCCCAGCATTTT. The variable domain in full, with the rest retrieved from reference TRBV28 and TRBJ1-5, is DVKVTQSSRYLVKRTGEKVFLECVQDMDHENMFWYRQDPGLGLRLIYFSYDVKMKEKGDIPEGYSVSREKKERFSLILESASTNQTSMYLCASISPRGSNQPQHFGDGTRLSIL.

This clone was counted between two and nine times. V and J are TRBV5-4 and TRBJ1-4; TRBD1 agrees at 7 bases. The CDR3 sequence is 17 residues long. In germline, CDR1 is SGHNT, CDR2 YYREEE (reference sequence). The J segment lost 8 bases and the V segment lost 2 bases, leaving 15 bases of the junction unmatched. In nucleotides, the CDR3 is TGTGCCAGCAGCTTTGTCCCGGGGACAGTGGGACAAGAAAAACTGTTTTTT. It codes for CASSFVPGTVGQEKLFF. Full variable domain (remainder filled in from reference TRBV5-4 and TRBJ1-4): ETGVTQSPTHLIKTRGQQVTLRCSSQSGHNTVSWYQQALGQGPQFIFQYYREEENGRGNFPPRFSGLQFPNYSSELNVNALELDDSALYLCASSFVPGTVGQEKLFFGSGTQLSVL.

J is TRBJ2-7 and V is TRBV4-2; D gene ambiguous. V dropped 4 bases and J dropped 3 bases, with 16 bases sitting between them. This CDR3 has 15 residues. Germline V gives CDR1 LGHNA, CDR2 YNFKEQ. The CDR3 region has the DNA TGTGCCAGCAGCCCTATAGTGCAGGATGACTACGAGCAGTACTTC. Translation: CASSPIVQDDYEQYF.

The CDR3 DNA reads as TGTGCCAGCTCCACAGGGTCCCCCTATAATTCACCCCTCCACTTT. Protein product: CASSTGSPYNSPLHF. J is TRBJ1-6 and V is TRBV27; tentative D call: TRBD1 (6 bases). Germline lookup yields CDR1 MNHEY and CDR2 SMNVEV (reference sequence). The length of the CDR3 is 15 residues. Deletions cut 8 bases from V and 2 bases from J, with 13 bases between.

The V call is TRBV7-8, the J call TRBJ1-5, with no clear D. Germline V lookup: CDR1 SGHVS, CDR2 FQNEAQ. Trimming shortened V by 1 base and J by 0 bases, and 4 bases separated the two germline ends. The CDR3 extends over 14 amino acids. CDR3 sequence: CASSLGHSNQPQHF. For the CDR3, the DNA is TGTGCCAGCAGCTTAGGGCATAGCAATCAGCCCCAGCATTTT.

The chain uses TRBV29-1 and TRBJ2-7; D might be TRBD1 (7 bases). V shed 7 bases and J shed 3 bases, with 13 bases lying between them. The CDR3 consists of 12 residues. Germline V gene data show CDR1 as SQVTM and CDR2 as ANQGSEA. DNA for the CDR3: TGCAGCGCCCGACAGGGAGGCTACGAGCAGTACTTC. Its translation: CSARQGGYEQYF.

CDR3 residues: CSVEGEGGSMHEQYF. The DNA of the CDR3 is TGCAGCGTTGAAGGGGAGGGCGGGAGTATGCACGAGCAGTACTTC. The genes are TRBV29-1 and TRBJ2-7, with TRBD2 identical over 7 bases. After removal of 1 base from V and 5 bases from J, the junction contained 11 bases not matched to a gene. Looked up from germline, CDR1 is SQVTM and CDR2 is ANQGSEA. The CDR3 length is 15 residues.

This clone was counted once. The CDR3 DNA reads TGCGCCAGCAGCTCGAGTTGGCGGGGGAACACAGATACGCAGTATTTT. Translation: CASSSSWRGNTDTQYF. V is TRBV5-1 and J is TRBJ2-3; 7 bases are shared with TRBD2. The CDR3 consists of 16 residues. With V trimmed by 3 bases and J by 2 bases, 9 bases remained unmatched. CDR1 and CDR2 (germline): SGHRS, YFSETQ.

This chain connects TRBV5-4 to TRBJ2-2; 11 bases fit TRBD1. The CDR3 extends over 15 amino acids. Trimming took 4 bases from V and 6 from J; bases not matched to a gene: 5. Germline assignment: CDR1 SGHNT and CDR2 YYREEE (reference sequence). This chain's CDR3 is CASSGTGGTAGELFF. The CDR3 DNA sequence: TGTGCCAGCAGCGGGACAGGGGGAACGGCCGGGGAGCTGTTTTTT.

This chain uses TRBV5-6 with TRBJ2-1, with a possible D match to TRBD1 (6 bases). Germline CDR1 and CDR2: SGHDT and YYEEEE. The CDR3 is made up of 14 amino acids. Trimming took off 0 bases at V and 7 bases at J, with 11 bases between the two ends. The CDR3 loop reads CASSLGSRGNEQFF. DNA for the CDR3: TGTGCCAGCAGCTTGGGGTCGAGGGGGAATGAGCAGTTCTTC.

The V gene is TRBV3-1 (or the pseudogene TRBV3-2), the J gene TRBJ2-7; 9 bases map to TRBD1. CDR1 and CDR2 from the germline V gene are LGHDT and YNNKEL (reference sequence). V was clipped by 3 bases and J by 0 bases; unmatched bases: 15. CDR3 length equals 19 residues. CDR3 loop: CASSHDTGGPNPASYEQYF. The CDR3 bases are TGTGCCAGCAGCCACGATACAGGGGGCCCTAACCCAGCCTCCTACGAGCAGTACTTC.

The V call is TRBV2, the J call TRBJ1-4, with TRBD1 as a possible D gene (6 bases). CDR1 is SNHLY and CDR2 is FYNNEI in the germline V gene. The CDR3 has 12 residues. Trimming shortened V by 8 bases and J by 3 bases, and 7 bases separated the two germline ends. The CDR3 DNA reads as TGTGCCAGCGACAGGCCTAATGAAAAACTGTTTTTT. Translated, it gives CASDRPNEKLFF.

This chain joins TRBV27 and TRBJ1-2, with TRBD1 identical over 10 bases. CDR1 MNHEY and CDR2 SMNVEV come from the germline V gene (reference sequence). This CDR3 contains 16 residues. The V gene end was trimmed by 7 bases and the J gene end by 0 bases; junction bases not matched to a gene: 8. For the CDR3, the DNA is TGTGCCAGCACTCACTCCGGGACAGGGGCTAACTATGGCTACACCTTC. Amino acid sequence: CASTHSGTGANYGYTF.

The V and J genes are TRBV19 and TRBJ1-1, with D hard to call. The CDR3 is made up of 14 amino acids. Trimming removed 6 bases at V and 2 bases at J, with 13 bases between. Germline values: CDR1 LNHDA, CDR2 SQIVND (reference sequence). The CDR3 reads CASSNLQSNTEAFF. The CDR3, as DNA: TGTGCCAGTAGCAATCTACAGAGTAACACTGAAGCTTTCTTT.

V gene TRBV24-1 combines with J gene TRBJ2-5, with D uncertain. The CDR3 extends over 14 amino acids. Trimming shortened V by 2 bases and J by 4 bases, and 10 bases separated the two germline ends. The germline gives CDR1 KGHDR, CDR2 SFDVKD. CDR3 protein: CATSDWKTGETQYF. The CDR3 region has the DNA TGTGCCACCAGTGATTGGAAGACGGGAGAGACCCAGTACTTC.

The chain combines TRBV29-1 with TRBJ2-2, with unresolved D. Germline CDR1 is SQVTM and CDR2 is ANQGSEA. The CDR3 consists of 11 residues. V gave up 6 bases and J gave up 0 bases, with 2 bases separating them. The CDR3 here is CSVANTGELFF. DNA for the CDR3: TGCAGCGTCGCGAACACCGGGGAGCTGTTTTTT.

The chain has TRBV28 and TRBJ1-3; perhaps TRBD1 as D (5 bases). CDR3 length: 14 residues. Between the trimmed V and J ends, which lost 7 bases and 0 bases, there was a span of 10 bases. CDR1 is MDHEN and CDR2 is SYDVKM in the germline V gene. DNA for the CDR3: TGTGCCAGCACCGACAGATTCTCTGGAAACACCATATATTTT. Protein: CASTDRFSGNTIYF.

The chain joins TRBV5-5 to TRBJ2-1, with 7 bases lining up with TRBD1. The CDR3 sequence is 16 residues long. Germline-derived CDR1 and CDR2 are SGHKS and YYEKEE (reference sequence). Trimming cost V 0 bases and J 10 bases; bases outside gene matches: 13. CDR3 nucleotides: TGTGCCAGCAGCTTGGGGGACAGCCCCTCCCTGGGCGAGCAGTTCTTC. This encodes CASSLGDSPSLGEQFF.

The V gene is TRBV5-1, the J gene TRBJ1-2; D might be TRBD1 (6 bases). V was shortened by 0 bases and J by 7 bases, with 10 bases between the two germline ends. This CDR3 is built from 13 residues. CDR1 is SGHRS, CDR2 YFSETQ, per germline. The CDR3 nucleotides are TGCGCCAGCAGCTTGGAGGGGGTCGGTGGCTACACCTTC. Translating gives CASSLEGVGGYTF.

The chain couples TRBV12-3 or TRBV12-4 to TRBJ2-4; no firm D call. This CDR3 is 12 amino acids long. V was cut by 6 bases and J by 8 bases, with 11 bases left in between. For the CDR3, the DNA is TGTGCCAGCAGCACCCTATCTGACATTCAGTACTTC. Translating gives CASSTLSDIQYF.

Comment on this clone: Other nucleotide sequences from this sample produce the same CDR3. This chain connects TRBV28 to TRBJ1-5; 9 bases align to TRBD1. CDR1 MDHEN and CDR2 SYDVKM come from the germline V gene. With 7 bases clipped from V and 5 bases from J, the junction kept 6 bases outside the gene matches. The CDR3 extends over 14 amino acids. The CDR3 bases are TGTGCCAGCATTCCGGGACAGGGTTATCAGCCCCAGCATTTT. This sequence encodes CASIPGQGYQPQHF.

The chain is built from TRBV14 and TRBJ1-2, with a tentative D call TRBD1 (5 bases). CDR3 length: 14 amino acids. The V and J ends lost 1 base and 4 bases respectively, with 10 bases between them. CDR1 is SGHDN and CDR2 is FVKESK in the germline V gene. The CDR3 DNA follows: TGTGCCAGCAGCCAAGGGTCGACAGTCTATGGCTACACCTTC. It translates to CASSQGSTVYGYTF.